A selection of T cell receptor beta chains follows, all from one sample in a study of blood T cell repertoires in COVID-19. Assay: immunoSEQ multiplex PCR; the TCRdb copy retains only in-frame clones and omits some. The top ten clones hold roughly 1.2% of a sample with 300,000 to 450,000 clones, 70% to 85% of them seen once. Sequencing used peripheral blood. Source of these receptors: a human donor with acute or convalescent COVID-19. The donor label of this sample is uncertain. Both conserved end residues are part of each CDR3. The D gene is left open where the match is weak. The size entry is marked missing in some rows and otherwise reads once, few, many or a size class.

V,J,D,size,length,DNA,CDR3
TRBV6-1,TRBJ1-2,.,.,13,TGTGCCAGCAGTGAACGTAGGGGGAAAGGCTACACCTTC,CASSERRGKGYTF
TRBV27,TRBJ2-7,TRBD2,once,16,TGTGCCAGCAGTGGGACTAGCGGTCGGGTTTCAGGGGAGCAGTACTTC,CASSGTSGRVSGEQYF
TRBV3-1/TRBV3-2,TRBJ2-1,.,.,16,TGTGCCAGCAGCTCCCTCTCCACTAGATCATACAATGAGCAGTTCTTC,CASSSLSTRSYNEQFF
TRBV27,TRBJ2-2,.,.,15,TGTGCCAGCAGTTTATCGCCCCAGTCCACCGGGGAGCTGTTTTTT,CASSLSPQSTGELFF
TRBV27,TRBJ2-7,TRBD1,.,14,TGTGCCAGCAAGACAGGGGGCGATAACAACGAGCAGTACTTC,CASKTGGDNNEQYF
TRBV30,TRBJ1-2,.,.,12,TGTGCCTGGAGTGTTGTCCGCGGAGGCTACACCTTC,CAWSVVRGGYTF
TRBV10-3,TRBJ2-3,.,.,17,TGTGCCATCAGTGAGGAGGGGGTGGGGGGGCCCACAGATACGCAGTATTTT,CAISEEGVGGPTDTQYF
TRBV28,TRBJ1-4,.,.,17,TGTGCCAGCATCCCTCAAGGGGTGGGGCGGGGTAATGAAAAACTGTTTTTT,CASIPQGVGRGNEKLFF
TRBV2,TRBJ1-4,.,.,15,TGTGCCAGCAGTTACAGCCAAGGGGTAAATGAAAAACTGTTTTTT,CASSYSQGVNEKLFF
TRBV6-5,TRBJ1-5,.,.,15,TGTGCCAGCAGTTCTATACTCAGAGACAGGCAGCCCCAGCATTTT,CASSSILRDRQPQHF
TRBV5-1,TRBJ1-1,.,.,16,TGCGCCAGCAGCCCGAGGGCGGGGTCTAGGGCCACTGAAGCTTTCTTT,CASSPRAGSRATEAFF
TRBV6-5,TRBJ2-7,TRBD1,.,14,TGTGCCGTCACAGACAGGGGTTCGGGTTACGAGCAGTACTTC,CAVTDRGSGYEQYF
TRBV30,TRBJ1-2,TRBD1,.,16,TGTGCCTGGAGTTATTACGGACAGGGTGTTAACTATGGCTACACCTTC,CAWSYYGQGVNYGYTF
TRBV6-5,TRBJ1-1,.,.,13,TGTGCCAGCAGTTACTGGGGGGAAAGAGAAGCTTTCTTT,CASSYWGEREAFF
TRBV4-1,TRBJ2-3,.,.,16,TGCGCCAGCAGCCAAGATCTTGCCCGCGGCACAGATACGCAGTATTTT,CASSQDLARGTDTQYF
TRBV12-5,TRBJ1-5,TRBD1,.,15,TGTGCTAGTGGCGACGGACAGGTTAGCAATCAGCCCCAGCATTTT,CASGDGQVSNQPQHF
TRBV6-1,TRBJ1-3,.,.,15,TGTGCCAGCAGTGAAAGTCCCCAGGGCGGAAACACCATATATTTT,CASSESPQGGNTIYF
TRBV7-6,TRBJ2-5,TRBD1,once,14,TGTGCCAGCAGCATGACAGGGGAGAAAGAGACCCAGTACTTC,CASSMTGEKETQYF
TRBV19,TRBJ1-1,.,.,15,TGTGCCAGTAGTCCGCAACAGGCGAGAGTCACTGAAGCTTTCTTT,CASSPQQARVTEAFF
TRBV2,TRBJ1-2,.,.,14,TGTGCCAGCAGTGAGGGCAGAAGAAACTATGGCTACACCTTC,CASSEGRRNYGYTF
TRBV18,TRBJ2-3,TRBD1,.,19,TGTGCCAGCTCACCAAGAGTTACAGGGGCGGACACTAGCACAGATACGCAGTATTTT,CASSPRVTGADTSTDTQYF
TRBV4-1,TRBJ1-2,.,few,13,TGCGCCAGCAGCCAAGACCCGAGCTATGGCTACACCTTC,CASSQDPSYGYTF
TRBV5-6,TRBJ2-1,.,.,11,TGTGCCAGCAGCTTCAGCGTAGAGCAGTTCTTC,CASSFSVEQFF
TRBV13,TRBJ1-5,TRBD1,.,14,TGTGCCAGCAGCACCCACAGGGGTAGGCAGCCCCAGCATTTT,CASSTHRGRQPQHF
TRBV6-5,TRBJ1-2,TRBD1,.,15,TGTGCCAGCAGCCGAACAAGGACAGGGAACTATGGCTACACCTTC,CASSRTRTGNYGYTF
TRBV7-8,TRBJ2-7,.,.,14,TGTGCCAGCAGCTTCCGTAGGGGCCCCGATGAGCAGTACTTC,CASSFRRGPDEQYF
TRBV18,TRBJ1-1,TRBD1,.,17,TGTGCCAGCTCACCCCCGGGACAGGGGGTCGTGGATACTGAAGCTTTCTTT,CASSPPGQGVVDTEAFF
TRBV2,TRBJ2-1,.,few,14,TGTGCCAGCAGTGGTGTCGGGGGTCGCAATGAGCAGTTCTTC,CASSGVGGRNEQFF
TRBV12-2,TRBJ2-1,.,.,14,TGTGCACATTGCGGGTGTCCCTCCTACAATGAGCAGTTCTTC,CAHCGCPSYNEQFF